This T cell receptor beta chain was documented in a study of CD8+CD57+ T cells in acquired aplastic anemia. Across the study: CD4+ cell libraries from healthy donors averaged about 11 million reads.

As concerns this clonotype: Its specificity is not known.

This CDR3 is built from 14 residues. The germline CDR1 and CDR2 sequences are SGDLS and YYNGEE. Trimming cost V 3 bases and J 3 bases, with 10 bases left between them. Both TCR beta VDJ combination and CDR3 sequence profiling were carried out. Genomic DNA was the template for this profiling. Using its own MiXCR run on the reads, TCRdb lists one record per CDR3 protein. The sample comprises about 150,000 distinct CDR3 sequences, more than 35% of which are singletons, and 7.5% to 9.5% rests with the top ten. Notes on the study in general: CD8+ Simpson's diversity in patients was not significantly different from that in controls. Patients and controls shared twenty-nine CD8+ CDR3 sequences.

Sequenced input: sorted CD4+, CD8+, or CD8+CD57+ T cells (not recorded which) from PBMCs. The sequence came from a human donor in good health, serving as a control. The chain carries TRBV9 and TRBJ1-3; D gene uncertain. The CDR3 loop is CASSALGVGNTIYF. Here the CDR3 DNA reads TGTGCCAGCAGCGCCCTCGGGGTTGGAAACACCATATATTTT.